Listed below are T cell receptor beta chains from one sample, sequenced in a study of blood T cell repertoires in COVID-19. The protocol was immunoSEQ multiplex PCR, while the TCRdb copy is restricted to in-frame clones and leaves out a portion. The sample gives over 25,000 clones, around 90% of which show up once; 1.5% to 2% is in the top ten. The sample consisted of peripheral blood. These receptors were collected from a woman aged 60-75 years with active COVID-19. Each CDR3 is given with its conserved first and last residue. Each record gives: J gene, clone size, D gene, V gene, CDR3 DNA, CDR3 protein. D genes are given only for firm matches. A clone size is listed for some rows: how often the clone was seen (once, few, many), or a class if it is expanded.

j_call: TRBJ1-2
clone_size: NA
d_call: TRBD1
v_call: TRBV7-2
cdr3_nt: TGTGCCAGCAGCCGGACAGGGAACTATGGCTACACCTTC
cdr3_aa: CASSRTGNYGYTF

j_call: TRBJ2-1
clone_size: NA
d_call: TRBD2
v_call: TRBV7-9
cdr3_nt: TGTGCCAGCAGCCCTTTGCAGGGACTAGCGGGGTCCTACAATGAGCAGTTCTTC
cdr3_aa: CASSPLQGLAGSYNEQFF

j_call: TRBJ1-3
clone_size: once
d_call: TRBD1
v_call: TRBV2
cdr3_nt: TGTGCCAGCAGTGGGACAGGGACCCCTCTCGACTCTGGAAACACCATATATTTT
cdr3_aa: CASSGTGTPLDSGNTIYF

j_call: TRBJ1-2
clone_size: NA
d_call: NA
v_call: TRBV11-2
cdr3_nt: TGTGCCAGCAGCTCTGTGGAGGGTGGCTACACCTTC
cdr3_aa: CASSSVEGGYTF

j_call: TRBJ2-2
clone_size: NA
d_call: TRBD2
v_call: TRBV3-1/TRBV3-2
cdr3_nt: TGTGCCAGCAGCCAAGTCCTAGCGGGGGCCGGGGAGCTGTTTTTT
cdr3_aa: CASSQVLAGAGELFF

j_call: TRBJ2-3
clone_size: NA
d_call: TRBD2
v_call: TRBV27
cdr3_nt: TGTGCCAGCAGTTTGGGGTTAAATAGCGGGAGTGCGCAGTATTTT
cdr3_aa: CASSLGLNSGSAQYF

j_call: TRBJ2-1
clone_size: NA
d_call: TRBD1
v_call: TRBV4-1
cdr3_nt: TGCGCCAGCAGCCAAGTTTCATACGGGACAGGGCTCTACAATGAGCAGTTCTTC
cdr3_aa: CASSQVSYGTGLYNEQFF

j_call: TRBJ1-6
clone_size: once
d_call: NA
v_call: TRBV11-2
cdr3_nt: TGTGCCAGCAGCCTCGAGAATAATTCACCCCTCCACTTT
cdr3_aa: CASSLENNSPLHF

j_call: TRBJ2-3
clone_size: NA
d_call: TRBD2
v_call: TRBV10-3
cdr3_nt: TGTGCCATCAGTGGAAAACCTACTAGCGGGAGGCCCACAGATACGCAGTATTTT
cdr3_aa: CAISGKPTSGRPTDTQYF

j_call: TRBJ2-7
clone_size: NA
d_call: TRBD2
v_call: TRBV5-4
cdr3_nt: TGTGCCAGCAGCCCACGTAGGGCGGGAGAAGGTCTCGAGCAGTACTTC
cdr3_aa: CASSPRRAGEGLEQYF

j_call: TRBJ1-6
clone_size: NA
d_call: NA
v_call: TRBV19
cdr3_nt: TGTGCCAGTACGTCAGGAGGGTTGAATTCACCCCTCCACTTT
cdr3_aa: CASTSGGLNSPLHF

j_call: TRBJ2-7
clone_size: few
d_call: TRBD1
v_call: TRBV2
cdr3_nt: TGTGCCAGCAGGCAGGGGGTTTCTTTATACGAGCAGTACTTC
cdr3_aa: CASRQGVSLYEQYF

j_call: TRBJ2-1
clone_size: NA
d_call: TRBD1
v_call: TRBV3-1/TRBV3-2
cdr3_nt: TGTGCCAGCAGCCAAAGGGGACAGGCGGTTCCGGGGGAGTTCTTC
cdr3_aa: CASSQRGQAVPGEFF

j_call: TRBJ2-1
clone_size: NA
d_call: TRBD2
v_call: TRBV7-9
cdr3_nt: TGTGCCAGCAACTTAGGGGCCAGCGGGAGGGGTAATGAGCAGTTCTTC
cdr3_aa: CASNLGASGRGNEQFF

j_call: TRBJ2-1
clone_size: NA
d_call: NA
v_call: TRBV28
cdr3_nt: TGTGCCAGCAGTTCGACAGTCAATGAGCAGTTCTTC
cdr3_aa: CASSSTVNEQFF

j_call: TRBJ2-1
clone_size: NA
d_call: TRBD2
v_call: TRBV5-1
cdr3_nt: TGCGCCAGCAGCCTGGATAGGACTAGCGGCCACAATGAGCAGTTCTTC
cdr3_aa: CASSLDRTSGHNEQFF

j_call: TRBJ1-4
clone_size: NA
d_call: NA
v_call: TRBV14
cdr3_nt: TGTGCCAGCAGCCAAGACGGCCCGGGGGGAAAACTGTTTTTT
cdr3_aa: CASSQDGPGGKLFF

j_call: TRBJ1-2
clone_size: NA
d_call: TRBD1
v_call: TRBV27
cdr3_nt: TGTGCCAGCAGTGGTATCCCGTTGACAGGGCACTATGGCTACACCTTC
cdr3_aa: CASSGIPLTGHYGYTF

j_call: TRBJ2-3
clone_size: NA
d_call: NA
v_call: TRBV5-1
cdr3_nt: TGCGCCAGCAGCGGCGACGGTTCAGGGTCAGATACGCAGTATTTT
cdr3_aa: CASSGDGSGSDTQYF

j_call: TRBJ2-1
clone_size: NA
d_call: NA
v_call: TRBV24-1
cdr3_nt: TGTGCCACCAGTGGAAAGGGCCCAGGGGCCTACAATGAGCAGTTCTTC
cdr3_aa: CATSGKGPGAYNEQFF